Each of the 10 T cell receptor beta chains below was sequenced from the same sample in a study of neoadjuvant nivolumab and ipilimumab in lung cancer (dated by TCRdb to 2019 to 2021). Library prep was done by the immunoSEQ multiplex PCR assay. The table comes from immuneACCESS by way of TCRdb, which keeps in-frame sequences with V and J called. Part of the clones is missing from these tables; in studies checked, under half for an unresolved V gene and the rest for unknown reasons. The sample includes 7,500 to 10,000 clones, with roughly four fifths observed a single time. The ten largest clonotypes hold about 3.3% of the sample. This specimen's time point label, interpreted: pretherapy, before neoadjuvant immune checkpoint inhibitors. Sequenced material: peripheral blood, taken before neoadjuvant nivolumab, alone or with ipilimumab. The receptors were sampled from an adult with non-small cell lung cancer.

In nucleotides, the CDR3 is TGCGCCAGCAGCCAAGCTACAGGCGGCTCTGGAAACACCATATATTTT. It is translated as CASSQATGGSGNTIYF. The chain has TRBV4-1 and TRBJ1-3, with a tentative D call TRBD1 (5 bases). Trimming shortened V by 1 base and J by 0 bases, and 10 bases separated the two germline ends. The CDR3 is 16 residues long. Looked up from germline, CDR1 is MGHRA and CDR2 is YSYEKL.

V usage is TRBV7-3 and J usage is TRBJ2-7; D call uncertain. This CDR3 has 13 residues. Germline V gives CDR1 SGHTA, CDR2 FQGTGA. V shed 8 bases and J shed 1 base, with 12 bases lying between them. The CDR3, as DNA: TGTGCCAGCGTCGCCCGCTCATCCTACGAGCAGTACTTC. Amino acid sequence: CASVARSSYEQYF. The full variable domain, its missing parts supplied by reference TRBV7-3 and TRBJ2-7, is GAGVSQTPSNKVTEKGKYVELRCDPISGHTALYWYRQSLGQGPEFLIYFQGTGAADDSGLPNDRFFAVRPEGSVSTLKIQRTERGDSAVYLCASVARSSYEQYFGPGTRLTVT.

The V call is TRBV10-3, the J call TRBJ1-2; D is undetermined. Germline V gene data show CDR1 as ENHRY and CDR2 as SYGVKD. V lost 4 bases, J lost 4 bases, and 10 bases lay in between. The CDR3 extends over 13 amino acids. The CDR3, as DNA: TGTGCCATCAGTGGGCCGGCGCTCTATGGCTACACCTTC. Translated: CAISGPALYGYTF.

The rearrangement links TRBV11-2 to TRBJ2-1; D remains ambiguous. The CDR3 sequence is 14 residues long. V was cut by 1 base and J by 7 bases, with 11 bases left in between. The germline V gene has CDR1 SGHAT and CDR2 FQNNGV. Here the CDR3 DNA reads TGTGCCAGCAGCTTAGCGTTCCAAGGGAATGAGCAGTTCTTC. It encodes CASSLAFQGNEQFF.

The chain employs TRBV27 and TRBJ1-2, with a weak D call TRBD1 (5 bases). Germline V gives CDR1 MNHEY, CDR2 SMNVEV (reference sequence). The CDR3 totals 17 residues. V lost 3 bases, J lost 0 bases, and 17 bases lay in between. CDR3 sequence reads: CASSFSGRLTSNYGYTF. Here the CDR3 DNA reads TGTGCCAGCAGTTTTTCGGGACGCCTTACCTCTAACTATGGCTACACCTTC.

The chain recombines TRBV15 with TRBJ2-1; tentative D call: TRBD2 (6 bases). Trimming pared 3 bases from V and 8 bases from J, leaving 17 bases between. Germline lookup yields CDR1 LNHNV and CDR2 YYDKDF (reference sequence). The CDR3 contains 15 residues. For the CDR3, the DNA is TGTGCCACCAGCAGCCCGGGACGGAGGGAGCATGAGCAGTTCTTC. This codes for CATSSPGRREHEQFF.

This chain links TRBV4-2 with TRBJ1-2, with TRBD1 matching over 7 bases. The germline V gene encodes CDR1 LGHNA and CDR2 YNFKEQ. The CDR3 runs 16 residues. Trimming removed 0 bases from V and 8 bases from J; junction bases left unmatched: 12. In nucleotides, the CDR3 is TGTGCCAGCAGCCAAGATCCCGCAGGGGGGGCCAGGGGCTACACCTTC. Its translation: CASSQDPAGGARGYTF.

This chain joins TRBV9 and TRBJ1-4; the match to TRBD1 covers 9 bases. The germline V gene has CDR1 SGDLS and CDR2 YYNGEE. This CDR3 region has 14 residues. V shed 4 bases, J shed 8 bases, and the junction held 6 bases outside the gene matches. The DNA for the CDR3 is TGTGCCAGCAGCCCCGGGACAGGGAACGAAAAACTGTTTTTT. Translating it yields CASSPGTGNEKLFF.

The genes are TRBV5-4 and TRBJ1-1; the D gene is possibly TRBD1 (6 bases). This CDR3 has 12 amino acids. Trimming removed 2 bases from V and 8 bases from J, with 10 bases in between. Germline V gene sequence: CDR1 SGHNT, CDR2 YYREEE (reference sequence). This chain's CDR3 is CASSFHGTEAFF. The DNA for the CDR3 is TGTGCCAGCAGCTTTCACGGGACAGAAGCTTTCTTT.

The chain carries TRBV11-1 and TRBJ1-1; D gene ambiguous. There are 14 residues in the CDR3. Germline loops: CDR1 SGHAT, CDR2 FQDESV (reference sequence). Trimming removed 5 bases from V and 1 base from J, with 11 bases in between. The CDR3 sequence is CASSGTGRNTEAFF. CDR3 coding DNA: TGTGCCAGCAGCGGTACCGGGAGGAACACTGAAGCTTTCTTT. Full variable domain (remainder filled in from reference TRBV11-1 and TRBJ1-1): EAEVAQSPRYKITEKSQAVAFWCDPISGHATLYWYRQILGQGPELLVQFQDESVVDDSQLPKDRFSAERLKGVDSTLKIQPAELGDSAMYLCASSGTGRNTEAFFGQGTRLTVV.